The present T cell receptor (beta chain) was sequenced within a study of cytomegalovirus exposure and HLA in healthy donors. Whole-study findings and limits: CMV antigen specificity of a few CMV-associated chains was confirmed in vitro. Altogether, about 160 TCR beta chains were recorded as cytomegalovirus-associated. Sequencing artifact likely explains a cluster of highly shared sequence variants. DRB1 had the most TCR associations and HLA-C the fewest, a later analysis found, with rates varying by HLA locus.

The primer mix had 60 Vbeta and 13 Jbeta primers. TCRdb's copy holds only in-frame clones and misses some; the assay was immunoSEQ multiplex PCR. The data hold approximately 200,000 clones, with over 75% observed a single time. Turning to this clone: Antigen unknown.

This CDR3 has 14 amino acids. Germline CDR1 is MNHEY and CDR2 is SVGAGI. Trimming shortened V by 7 bases and J by 1 base, and 11 bases separated the two germline ends. The chain employs TRBV6-5 and TRBJ1-3; D unclear. Material: PBMCs. The clonotype was recovered from a man between 18 and 29 years old in good health and CMV-seronegative. The CDR3 region is CASTMGGSGNTIYF. The CDR3 coding sequence is TGTGCCAGCACCATGGGAGGGTCTGGAAACACCATATATTTT.